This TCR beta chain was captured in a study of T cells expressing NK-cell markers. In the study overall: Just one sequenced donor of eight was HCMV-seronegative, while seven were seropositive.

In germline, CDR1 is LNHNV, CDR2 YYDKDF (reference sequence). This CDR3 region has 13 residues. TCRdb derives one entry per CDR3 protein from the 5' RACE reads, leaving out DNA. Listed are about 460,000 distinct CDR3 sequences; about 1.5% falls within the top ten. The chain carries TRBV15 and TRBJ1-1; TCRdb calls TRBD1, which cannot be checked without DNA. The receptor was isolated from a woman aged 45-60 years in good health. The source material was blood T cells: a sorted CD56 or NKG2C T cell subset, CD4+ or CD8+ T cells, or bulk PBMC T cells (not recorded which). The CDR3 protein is CATSGTLNTEAFF.